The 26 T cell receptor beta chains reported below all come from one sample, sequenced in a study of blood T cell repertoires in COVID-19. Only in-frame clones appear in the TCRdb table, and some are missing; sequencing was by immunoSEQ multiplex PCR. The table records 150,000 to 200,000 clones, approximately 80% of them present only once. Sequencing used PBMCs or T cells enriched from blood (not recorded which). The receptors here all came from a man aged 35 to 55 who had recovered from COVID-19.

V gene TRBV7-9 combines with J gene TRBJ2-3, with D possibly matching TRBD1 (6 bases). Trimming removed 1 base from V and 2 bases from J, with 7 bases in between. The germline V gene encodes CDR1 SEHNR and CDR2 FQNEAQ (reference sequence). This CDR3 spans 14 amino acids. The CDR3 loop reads CASSLGTDTDTQYF. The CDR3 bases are TGTGCCAGCAGCTTAGGGACAGACACAGATACGCAGTATTTT.

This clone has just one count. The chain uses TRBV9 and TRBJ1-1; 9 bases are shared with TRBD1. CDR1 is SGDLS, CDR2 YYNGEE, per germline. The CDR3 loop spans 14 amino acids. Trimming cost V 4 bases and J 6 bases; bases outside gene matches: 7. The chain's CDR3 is CASSPPTGGPEAFF. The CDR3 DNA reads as TGTGCCAGCAGCCCGCCGACAGGGGGGCCTGAAGCTTTCTTT.

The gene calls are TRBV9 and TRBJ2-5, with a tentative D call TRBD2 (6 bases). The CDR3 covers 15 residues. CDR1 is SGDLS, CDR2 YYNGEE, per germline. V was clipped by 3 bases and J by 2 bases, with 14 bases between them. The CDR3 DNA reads TGTGCCAGCAGCGAGGCGGGGACGGCTCAAGAGACCCAGTACTTC. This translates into CASSEAGTAQETQYF.

CDR3 DNA sequence: TGCGCCAGCAGCTTAGCGGGGGGGCCGGGGGAGACCCAGTACTTC. Residues: CASSLAGGPGETQYF. The chain joins TRBV10-2 to TRBJ2-5, with TRBD2 matching 11 bases. Germline V CDR1 and CDR2: WSHSY, SAAADI. The CDR3 spans 15 residues. V shed 6 bases, J shed 5 bases, and the junction held 8 bases outside the gene matches.

CDR3 region: CASSRPPTAGTEAFF. The CDR3 DNA is TGTGCCAGCAGCCGTCCCCCCACGGCGGGCACTGAAGCTTTCTTT. The chain employs TRBV14 and TRBJ1-1; D not resolved. The CDR3 covers 15 residues. Trimming removed 4 bases at V and 4 bases at J, with 16 bases between. Germline V gene sequence: CDR1 SGHDN, CDR2 FVKESK. The variable domain in full, completed from reference TRBV14 and TRBJ1-1, reads EAGVTQFPSHSVIEKGQTVTLRCDPISGHDNLYWYRRVMGKEIKFLLHFVKESKQDESGMPNNRFLAERTGGTYSTLKVQPAELEDSGVYFCASSRPPTAGTEAFFGQGTRLTVV.

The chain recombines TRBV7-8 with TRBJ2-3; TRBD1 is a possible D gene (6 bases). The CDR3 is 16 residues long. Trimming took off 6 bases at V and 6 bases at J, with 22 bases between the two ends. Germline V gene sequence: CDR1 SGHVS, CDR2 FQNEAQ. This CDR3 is CASRLQNLGAFDTQYF. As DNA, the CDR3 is TGTGCCAGCAGGCTACAAAACCTGGGGGCGTTTGATACGCAGTATTTT. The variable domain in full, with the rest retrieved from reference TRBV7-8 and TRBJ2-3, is GAGVSQSPRYKVAKRGQDVALRCDPISGHVSLFWYQQALGQGPEFLTYFQNEAQLDKSGLPSDRFFAERPEGSVSTLKIQRTQQEDSAVYLCASRLQNLGAFDTQYFGPGTRLTVL.

The CDR3 nucleotides are TGTGCCAGCTCGGGGGACTACCCCCCGGAAACTGGGGCCAACGTCCTGACTTTC. Protein product: CASSGDYPPETGANVLTF. The genes are TRBV11-2 and TRBJ2-6; 7 nucleotides agree with TRBD2. CDR3 size: 18 residues. J lost 2 bases, V lost 8 bases, and 15 bases had no gene match. Looked up from germline, CDR1 is SGHAT and CDR2 is FQNNGV.

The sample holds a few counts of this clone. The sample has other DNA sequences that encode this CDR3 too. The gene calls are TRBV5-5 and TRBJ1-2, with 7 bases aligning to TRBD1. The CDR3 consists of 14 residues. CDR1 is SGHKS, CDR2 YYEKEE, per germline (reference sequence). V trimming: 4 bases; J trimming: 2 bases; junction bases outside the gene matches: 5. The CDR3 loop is CASSLGTENYGYTF. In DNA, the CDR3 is TGTGCCAGCAGCCTAGGGACAGAAAACTATGGCTACACCTTC.

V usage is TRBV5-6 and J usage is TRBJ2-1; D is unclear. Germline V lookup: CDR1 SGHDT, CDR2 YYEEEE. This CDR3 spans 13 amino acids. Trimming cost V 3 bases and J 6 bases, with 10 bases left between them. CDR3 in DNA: TGTGCCAGCAGCTCTTTATACTCCAATGAGCAGTTCTTC. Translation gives CASSSLYSNEQFF. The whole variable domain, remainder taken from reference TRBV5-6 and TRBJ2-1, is DAGVTQSPTHLIKTRGQQVTLRCSPKSGHDTVSWYQQALGQGPQFIFQYYEEEERQRGNFPDRFSGHQFPNYSSELNVNALLLGDSALYLCASSSLYSNEQFFGPGTRLTVL.

This CDR3 is CASSSDRDYNSPLHF. CDR3 in DNA: TGTGCCAGCAGCTCGGACAGGGACTATAATTCACCCCTCCACTTT. The V and J genes are TRBV6-5 and TRBJ1-6, with 8 bases aligning to TRBD1. CDR1 is MNHEY and CDR2 is SVGAGI in the germline V gene. Unmatched junction bases numbered 4, after V lost 6 bases and J lost 3 bases. This CDR3 has 15 residues.

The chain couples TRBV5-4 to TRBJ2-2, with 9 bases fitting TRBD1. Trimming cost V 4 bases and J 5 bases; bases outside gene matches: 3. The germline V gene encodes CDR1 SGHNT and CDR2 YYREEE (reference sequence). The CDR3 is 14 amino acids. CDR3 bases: TGTGCCAGCAGCGGGGACAGGGTTACCGGGGAGCTGTTTTTT. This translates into CASSGDRVTGELFF.

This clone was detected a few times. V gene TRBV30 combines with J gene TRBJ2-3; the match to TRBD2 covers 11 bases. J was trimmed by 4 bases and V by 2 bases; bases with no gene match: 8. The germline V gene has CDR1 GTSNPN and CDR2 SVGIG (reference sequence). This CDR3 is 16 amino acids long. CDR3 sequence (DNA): TGTGCCTGGAGTTCTAGCGGGGGGCCGGGGTCAGATACGCAGTATTTT. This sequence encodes CAWSSSGGPGSDTQYF.

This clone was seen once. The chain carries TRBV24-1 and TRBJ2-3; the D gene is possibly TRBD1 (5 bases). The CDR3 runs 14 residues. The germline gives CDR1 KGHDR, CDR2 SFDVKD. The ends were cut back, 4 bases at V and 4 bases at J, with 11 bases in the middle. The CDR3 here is CATSEARVADTQYF. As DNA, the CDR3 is TGTGCCACCAGTGAGGCCAGGGTAGCAGATACGCAGTATTTT.

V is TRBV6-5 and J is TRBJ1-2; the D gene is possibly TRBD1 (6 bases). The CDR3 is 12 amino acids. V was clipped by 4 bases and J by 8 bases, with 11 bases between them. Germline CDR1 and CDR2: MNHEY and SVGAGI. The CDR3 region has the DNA TGTGCCAGCAGTTCCCAGGGGTTCGGCTACACCTTC. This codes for CASSSQGFGYTF.

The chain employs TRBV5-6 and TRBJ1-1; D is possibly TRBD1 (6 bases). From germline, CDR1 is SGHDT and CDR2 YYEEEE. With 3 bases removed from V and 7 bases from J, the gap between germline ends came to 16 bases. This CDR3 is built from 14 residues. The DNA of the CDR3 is TGTGCCAGCAGCTCGCTGAGGGGGGGTTTTGAAGCTTTCTTT. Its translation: CASSSLRGGFEAFF.

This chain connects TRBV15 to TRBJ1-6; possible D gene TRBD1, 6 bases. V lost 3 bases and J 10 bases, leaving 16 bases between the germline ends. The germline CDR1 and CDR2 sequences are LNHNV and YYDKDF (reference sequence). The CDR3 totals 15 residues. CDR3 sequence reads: CATSRIQGEESPLHF. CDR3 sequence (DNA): TGTGCCACCAGCAGGATACAGGGTGAGGAATCACCCCTCCACTTT.

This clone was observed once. CDR3 DNA sequence: TGTGCCTGGAGTGAAAGGGGGGATACGCAGTATTTT. This gives the protein CAWSERGDTQYF. The gene calls are TRBV30 and TRBJ2-3; D is perhaps TRBD1 (6 bases). The germline CDR1 and CDR2 sequences are GTSNPN and SVGIG (reference sequence). The CDR3 runs to 12 residues. With 1 base removed from V and 6 bases from J, the gap between germline ends came to 8 bases.

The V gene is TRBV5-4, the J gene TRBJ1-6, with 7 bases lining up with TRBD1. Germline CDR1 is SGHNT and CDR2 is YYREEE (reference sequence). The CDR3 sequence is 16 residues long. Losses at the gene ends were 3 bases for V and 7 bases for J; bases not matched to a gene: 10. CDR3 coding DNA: TGTGCCAGCAGCTCGGGCCGGGACAGAGGAAATTCACCCCTCCACTTT. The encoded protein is CASSSGRDRGNSPLHF.

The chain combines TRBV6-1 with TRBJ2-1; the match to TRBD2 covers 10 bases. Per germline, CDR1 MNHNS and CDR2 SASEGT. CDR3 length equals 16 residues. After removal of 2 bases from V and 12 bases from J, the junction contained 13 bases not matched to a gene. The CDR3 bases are TGTGCCAGCAGTGAATTCCCGAGCGGGGGGGCAAGCTGGCAGTTCTTC. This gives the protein CASSEFPSGGASWQFF.

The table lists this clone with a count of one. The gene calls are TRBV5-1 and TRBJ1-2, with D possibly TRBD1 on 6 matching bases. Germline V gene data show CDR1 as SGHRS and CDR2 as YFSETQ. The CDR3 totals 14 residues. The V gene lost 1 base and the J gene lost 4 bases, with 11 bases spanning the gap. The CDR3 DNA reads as TGCGCCAGCAGCTTGTTACAGGGTACCTATGGCTACACCTTC. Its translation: CASSLLQGTYGYTF. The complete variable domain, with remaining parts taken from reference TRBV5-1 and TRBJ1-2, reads KAGVTQTPRYLIKTRGQQVTLSCSPISGHRSVSWYQQTPGQGLQFLFEYFSETQRNKGNFPGRFSGRQFSNSRSEMNVSTLELGDSALYLCASSLLQGTYGYTFGSGTRLTVV.

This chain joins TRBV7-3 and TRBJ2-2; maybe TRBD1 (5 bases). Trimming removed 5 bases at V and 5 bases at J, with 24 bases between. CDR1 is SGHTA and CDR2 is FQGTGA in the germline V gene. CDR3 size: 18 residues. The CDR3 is CASSRPTGGAKGTGELFF. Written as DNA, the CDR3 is TGTGCCAGCAGCCGCCCTACGGGTGGGGCTAAGGGTACCGGGGAGCTGTTTTTT.

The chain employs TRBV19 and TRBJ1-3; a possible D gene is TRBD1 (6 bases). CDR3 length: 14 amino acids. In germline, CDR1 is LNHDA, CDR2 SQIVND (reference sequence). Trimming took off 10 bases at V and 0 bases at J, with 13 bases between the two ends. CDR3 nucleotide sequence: TGTGCCACCCAGACAGGCAGCTCTGGAAACACCATATATTTT. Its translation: CATQTGSSGNTIYF. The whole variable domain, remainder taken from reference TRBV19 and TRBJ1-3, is DGGITQSPKYLFRKEGQNVTLSCEQNLNHDAMYWYRQDPGQGLRLIYYSQIVNDFQKGDIAEGYSVSREKKESFPLTVTSAQKNPTAFYLCATQTGSSGNTIYFGEGSWLTVV.

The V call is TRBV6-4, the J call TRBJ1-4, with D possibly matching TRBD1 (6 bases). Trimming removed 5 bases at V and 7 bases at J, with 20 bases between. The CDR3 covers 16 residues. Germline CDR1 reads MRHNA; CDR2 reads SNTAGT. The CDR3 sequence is CASSCGDMGSAEKLFF. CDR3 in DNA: TGTGCCAGCAGTTGTGGGGACATGGGTTCGGCTGAAAAACTGTTTTTT.

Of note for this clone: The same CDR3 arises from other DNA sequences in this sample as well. CDR3 bases: TGTGCCTGGAGCGGCGGGGGGGCCCAAGAGACCCAGTACTTC. This gives the protein CAWSGGGAQETQYF. This chain uses TRBV30 with TRBJ2-5; 9 bases agree with TRBD2. Germline values: CDR1 GTSNPN, CDR2 SVGIG (reference sequence). Trimming removed 3 bases from V and 1 base from J; junction bases left unmatched: 3. The CDR3 loop spans 14 amino acids.

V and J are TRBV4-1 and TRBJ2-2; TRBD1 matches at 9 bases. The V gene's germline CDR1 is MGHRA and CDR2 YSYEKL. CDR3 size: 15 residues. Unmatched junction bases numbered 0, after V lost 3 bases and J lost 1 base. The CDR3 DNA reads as TGCGCCAGCAGCCAGGGACAGGGGAACACCGGGGAGCTGTTTTTT. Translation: CASSQGQGNTGELFF.

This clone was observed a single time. This chain's CDR3 is CASSLLGAANTEAFF. The DNA of the CDR3 is TGTGCCAGCAGCTTATTGGGGGCGGCGAACACTGAAGCTTTCTTT. The chain has TRBV7-2 and TRBJ1-1; weak D call: TRBD1 (6 bases). This CDR3 is built from 15 residues. Germline lookup yields CDR1 SGHTA and CDR2 FQGNSA. Deletions cut 2 bases from V and 1 base from J, with 11 bases between.